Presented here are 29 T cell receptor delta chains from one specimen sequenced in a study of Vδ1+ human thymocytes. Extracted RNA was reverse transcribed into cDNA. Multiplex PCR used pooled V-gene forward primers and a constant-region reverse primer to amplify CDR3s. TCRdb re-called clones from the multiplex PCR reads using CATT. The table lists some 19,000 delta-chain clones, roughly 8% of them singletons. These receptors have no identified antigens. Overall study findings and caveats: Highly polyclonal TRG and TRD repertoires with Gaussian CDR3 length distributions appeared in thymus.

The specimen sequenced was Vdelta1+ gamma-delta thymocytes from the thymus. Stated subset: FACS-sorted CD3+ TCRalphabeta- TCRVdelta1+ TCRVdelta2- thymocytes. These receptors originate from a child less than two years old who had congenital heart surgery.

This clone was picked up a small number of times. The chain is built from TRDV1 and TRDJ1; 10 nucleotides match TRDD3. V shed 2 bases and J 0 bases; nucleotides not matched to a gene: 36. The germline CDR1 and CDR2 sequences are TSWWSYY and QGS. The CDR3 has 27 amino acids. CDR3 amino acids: CALGEGVRRRVGVRTGGSVGYTDKLIF. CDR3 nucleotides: TGTGCTCTTGGGGAAGGGGTGCGTCGTAGAGTCGGCGTCCGTACTGGGGGATCAGTGGGGTACACCGATAAACTCATCTTT.

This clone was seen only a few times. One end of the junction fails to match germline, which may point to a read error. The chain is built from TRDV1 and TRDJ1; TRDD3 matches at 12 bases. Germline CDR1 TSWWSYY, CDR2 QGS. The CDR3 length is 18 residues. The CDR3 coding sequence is TGCGCTCTTGGGGACCTACATTACTGGGGGATACCGTCCGATAAACTCATCTTT. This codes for CALGDLHYWGIPSDKLIF.

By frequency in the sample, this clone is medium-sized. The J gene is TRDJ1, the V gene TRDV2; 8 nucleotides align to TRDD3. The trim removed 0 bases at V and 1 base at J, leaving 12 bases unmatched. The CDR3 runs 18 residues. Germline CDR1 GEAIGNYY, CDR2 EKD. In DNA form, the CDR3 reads TGTGCCTGTGACACCGTACGGGCAGGGGATACTGTCACCGATAAACTCATCTTT. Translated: CACDTVRAGDTVTDKLIF.

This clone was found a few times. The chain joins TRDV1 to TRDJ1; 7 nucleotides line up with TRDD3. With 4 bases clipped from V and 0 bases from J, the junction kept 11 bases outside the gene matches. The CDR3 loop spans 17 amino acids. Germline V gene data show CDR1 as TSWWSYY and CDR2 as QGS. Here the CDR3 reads CALGGILVLGYTDKLIF. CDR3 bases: TGTGCTCTTGGGGGGATACTAGTACTGGGGTACACCGATAAACTCATCTTT.

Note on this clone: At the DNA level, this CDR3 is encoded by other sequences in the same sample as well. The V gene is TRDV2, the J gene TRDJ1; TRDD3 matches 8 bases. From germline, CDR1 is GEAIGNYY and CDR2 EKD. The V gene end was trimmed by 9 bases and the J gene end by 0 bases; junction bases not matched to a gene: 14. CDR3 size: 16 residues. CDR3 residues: CAPGTGGVYYTDKLIF. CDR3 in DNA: TGTGCCCCTGGAACTGGGGGGGTGTACTACACCGATAAACTCATCTTT.

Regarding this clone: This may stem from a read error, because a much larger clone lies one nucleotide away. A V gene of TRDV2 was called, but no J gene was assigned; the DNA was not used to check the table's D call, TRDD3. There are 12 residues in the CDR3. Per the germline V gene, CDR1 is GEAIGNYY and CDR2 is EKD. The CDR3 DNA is TGTGCCTGCGGGGATATCGCCGATAAGCTCATCTTT. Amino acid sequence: CACGDIADKLIF.

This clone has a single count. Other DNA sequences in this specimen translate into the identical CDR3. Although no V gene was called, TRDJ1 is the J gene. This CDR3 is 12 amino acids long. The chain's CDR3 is CALGISYERLIF. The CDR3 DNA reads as TGTGCTCTTGGTATCTCCTACGAGAGACTCATCTTT.

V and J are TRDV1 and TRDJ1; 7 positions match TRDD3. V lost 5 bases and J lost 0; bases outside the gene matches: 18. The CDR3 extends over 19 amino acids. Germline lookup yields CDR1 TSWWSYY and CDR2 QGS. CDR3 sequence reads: CALGNPIPSGGPYTDKLIF. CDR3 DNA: TGTGCTCTTGGGAACCCTATACCTTCTGGGGGCCCGTACACCGATAAACTCATCTTT.

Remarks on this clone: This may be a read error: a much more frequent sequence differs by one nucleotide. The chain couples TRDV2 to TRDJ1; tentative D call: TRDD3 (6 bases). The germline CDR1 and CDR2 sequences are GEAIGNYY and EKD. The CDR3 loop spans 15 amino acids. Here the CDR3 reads CACDNDWVYTDKPIF. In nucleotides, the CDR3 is TGTGCCTGTGACAACGACTGGGTGTACACCGATAAACCCATCTTT.

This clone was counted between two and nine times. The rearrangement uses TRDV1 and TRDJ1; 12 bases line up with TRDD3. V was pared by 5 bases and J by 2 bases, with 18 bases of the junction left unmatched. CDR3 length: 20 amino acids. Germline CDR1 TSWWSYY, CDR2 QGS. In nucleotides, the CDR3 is TGTGCTCTTGGGCCCCCTTCCTACTGGGGGATACAAGGAGATACCGATAAACTCATCTTT. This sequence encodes CALGPPSYWGIQGDTDKLIF.

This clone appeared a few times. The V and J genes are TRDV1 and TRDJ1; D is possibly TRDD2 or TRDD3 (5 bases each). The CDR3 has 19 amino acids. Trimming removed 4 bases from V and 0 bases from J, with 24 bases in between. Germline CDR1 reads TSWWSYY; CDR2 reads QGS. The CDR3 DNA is TGTGCTCTTGGGGTAGGGATTCCTTCTCACCCTTTGTACACCGATAAACTCATCTTT. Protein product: CALGVGIPSHPLYTDKLIF.

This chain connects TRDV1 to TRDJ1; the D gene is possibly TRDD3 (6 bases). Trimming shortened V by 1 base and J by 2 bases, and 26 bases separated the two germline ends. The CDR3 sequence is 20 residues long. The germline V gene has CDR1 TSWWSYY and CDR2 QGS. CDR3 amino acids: CALGEPTFFRGFLTTDKLIF. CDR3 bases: TGTGCTCTTGGGGAACCAACCTTCTTCCGGGGATTCCTCACAACCGATAAACTCATCTTT.

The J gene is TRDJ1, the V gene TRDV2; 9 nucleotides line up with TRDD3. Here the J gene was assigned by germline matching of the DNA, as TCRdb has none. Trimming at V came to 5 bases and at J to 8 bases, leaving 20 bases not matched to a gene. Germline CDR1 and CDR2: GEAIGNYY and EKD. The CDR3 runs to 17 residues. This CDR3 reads CACASLDGDTFVDKLIF. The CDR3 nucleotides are TGTGCCTGTGCTTCCTTAGATGGGGATACGTTTGTCGACAAACTCATCTTT.

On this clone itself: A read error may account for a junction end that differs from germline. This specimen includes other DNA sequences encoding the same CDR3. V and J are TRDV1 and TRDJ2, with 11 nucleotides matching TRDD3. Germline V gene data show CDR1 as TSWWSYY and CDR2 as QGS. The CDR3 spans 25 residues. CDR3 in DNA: TGTGCTCTTGGGGTCGATCTTGGGGGATACGCGTACCGTCCGAAGGTCAAAGCTTTGACGGCACAACTCTTCTTT. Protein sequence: CALGVDLGGYAYRPKVKALTAQLFF.

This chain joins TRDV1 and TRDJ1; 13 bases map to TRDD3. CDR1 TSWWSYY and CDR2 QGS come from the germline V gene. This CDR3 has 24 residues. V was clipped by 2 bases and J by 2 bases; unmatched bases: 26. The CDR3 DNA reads TGTGCTCTTGGGGAAAGGATTAGTTTGACCTACCTATACTGGGGGATACGCTGGACCGATAAACTCATCTTT. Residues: CALGERISLTYLYWGIRWTDKLIF.

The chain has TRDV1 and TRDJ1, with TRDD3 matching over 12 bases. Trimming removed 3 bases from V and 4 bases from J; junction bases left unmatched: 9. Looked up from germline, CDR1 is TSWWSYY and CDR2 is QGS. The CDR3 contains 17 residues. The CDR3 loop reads CALGESYWGIPNDKLIF. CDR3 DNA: TGTGCTCTTGGGGAGTCGTACTGGGGGATACCGAACGATAAACTCATCTTT.

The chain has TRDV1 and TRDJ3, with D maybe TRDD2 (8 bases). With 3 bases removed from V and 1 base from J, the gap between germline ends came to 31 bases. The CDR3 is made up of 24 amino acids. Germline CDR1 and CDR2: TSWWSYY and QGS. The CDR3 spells CALGDTTSYLAGIVWSWDTRQMFF. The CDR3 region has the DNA TGTGCTCTTGGGGACACAACTTCCTACTTAGCGGGGATAGTTTGGTCCTGGGACACCCGACAGATGTTTTTC.

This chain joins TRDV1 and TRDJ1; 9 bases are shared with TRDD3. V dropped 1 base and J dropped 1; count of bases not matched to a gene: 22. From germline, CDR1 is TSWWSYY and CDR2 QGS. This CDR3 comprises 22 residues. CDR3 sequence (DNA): TGTGCTCTTGGGGAACAGGCCCCCTACAGTACTCGTCTGGGGGATCCCACCGATAAACTCATCTTT. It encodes CALGEQAPYSTRLGDPTDKLIF.

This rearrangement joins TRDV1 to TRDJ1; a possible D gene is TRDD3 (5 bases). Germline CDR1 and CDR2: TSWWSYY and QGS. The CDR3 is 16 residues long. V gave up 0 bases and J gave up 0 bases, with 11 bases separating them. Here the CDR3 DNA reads TGTGCTCTTGGGGAACTCTGGGTGTGGTACACCGATAAACTCATCTTT. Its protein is CALGELWVWYTDKLIF.

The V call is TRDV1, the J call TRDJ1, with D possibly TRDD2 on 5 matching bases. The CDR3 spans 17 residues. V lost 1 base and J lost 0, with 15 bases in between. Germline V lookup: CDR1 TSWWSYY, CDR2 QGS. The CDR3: CALGEPRFPSYTDKLIF. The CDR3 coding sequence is TGTGCTCTTGGGGAACCCCGCTTCCCCTCGTACACCGATAAACTCATCTTT.

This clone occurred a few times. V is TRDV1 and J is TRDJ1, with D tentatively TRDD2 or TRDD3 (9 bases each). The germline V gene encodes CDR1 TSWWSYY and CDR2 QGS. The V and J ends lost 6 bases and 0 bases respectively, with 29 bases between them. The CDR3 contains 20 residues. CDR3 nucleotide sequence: TGTGCTCTTGGACCCTACCCCCCTTCCTACTGGGGGACCTACACCGATAAACTCATCTTT. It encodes CALGPYPPSYWGTYTDKLIF.

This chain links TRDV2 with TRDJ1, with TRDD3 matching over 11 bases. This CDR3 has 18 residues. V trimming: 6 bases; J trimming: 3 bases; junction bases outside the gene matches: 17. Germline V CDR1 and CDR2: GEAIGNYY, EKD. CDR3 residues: CACTIPVLGDIVPDKLIF. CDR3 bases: TGTGCCTGTACGATTCCAGTACTGGGGGATATAGTGCCCGATAAACTCATCTTT.

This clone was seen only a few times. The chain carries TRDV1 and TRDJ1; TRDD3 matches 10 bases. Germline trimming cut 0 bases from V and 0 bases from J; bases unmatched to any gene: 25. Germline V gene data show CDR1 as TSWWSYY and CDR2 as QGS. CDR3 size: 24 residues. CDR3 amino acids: CALGELGSYNGGYKDLRYTDKLIF. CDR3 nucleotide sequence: TGTGCTCTTGGGGAACTTGGTTCCTACAATGGGGGATACAAGGATCTAAGGTACACCGATAAACTCATCTTT.

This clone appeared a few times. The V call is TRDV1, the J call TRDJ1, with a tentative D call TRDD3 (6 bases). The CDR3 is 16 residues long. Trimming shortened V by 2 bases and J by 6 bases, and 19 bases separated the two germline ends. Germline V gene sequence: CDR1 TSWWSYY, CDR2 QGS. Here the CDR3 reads CALGEKDYGGGYKLIF. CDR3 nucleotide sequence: TGTGCTCTTGGGGAAAAGGACTACGGTGGGGGCTATAAACTCATCTTT.

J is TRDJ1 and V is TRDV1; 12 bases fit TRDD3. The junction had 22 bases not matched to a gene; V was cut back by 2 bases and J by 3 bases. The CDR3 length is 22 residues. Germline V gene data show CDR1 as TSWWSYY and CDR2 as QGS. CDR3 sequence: CALGEVSYSFPLLGDTPDKLIF. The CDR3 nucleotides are TGTGCTCTTGGGGAAGTCTCCTACTCCTTCCCACTACTGGGGGATACTCCCGATAAACTCATCTTT.

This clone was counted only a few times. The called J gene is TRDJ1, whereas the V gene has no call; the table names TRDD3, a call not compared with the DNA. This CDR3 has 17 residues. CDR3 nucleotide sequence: TGTGCTCTTGCTCCTTCCCGCCGTACTGGGGTCACCGATAAACTCATCTTT. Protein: CALAPSRRTGVTDKLIF.

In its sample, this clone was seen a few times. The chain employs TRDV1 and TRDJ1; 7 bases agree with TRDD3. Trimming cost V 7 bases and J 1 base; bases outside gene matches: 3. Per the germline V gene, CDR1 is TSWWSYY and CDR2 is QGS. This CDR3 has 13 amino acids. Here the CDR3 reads CALAWGSTDKLIF. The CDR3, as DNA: TGTGCTCTTGCCTGGGGGTCCACCGATAAACTCATCTTT.

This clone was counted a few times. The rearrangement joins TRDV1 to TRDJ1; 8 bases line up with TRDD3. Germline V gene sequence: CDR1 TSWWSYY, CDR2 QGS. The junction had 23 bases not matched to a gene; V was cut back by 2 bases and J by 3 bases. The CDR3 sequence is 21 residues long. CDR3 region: CALGENRLPGGIRTRADKLIF. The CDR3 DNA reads TGTGCTCTTGGGGAAAACCGGCTTCCAGGAGGGATACGCACTAGGGCCGATAAACTCATCTTT.

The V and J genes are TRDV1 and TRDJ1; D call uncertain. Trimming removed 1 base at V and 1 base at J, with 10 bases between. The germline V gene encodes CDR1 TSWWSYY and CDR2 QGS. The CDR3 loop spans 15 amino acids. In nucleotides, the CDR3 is TGTGCTCTTGGGGAACCCTGGCCCCTCACCGATAAACTCATCTTT. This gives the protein CALGEPWPLTDKLIF.